This T cell receptor (beta chain) is drawn from a study of early T cells in non-severe SARS-CoV-2 infection. Study-level background: Alpha and beta chains were unpaired, from unsorted whole-blood bulk RNA. Whole-study findings and limits: A preference for anti-spike CD8 responses marked VDJdb matching, which missed private and CD4 specificities.

Trimming left V 4 bases short and J 0 bases short, with 12 bases between. This CDR3 region has 16 residues. The germline gives CDR1 MNHEY, CDR2 SMNVEV (reference sequence). This clonotype was detected only a few times. Its antigen is undetermined. Individual cDNA molecules were tagged with unique molecular identifiers, the study reported. TCRdb reprocessed the 5' RACE reads via MiXCR and lists one record per CDR3 protein. The table includes approximately 18,000 distinct CDR3 sequences, approximately 5.4% detected once. V usage is TRBV27 and J usage is TRBJ2-2, with D maybe TRBD1 (6 bases). The receptor was derived from an adult who was a healthcare worker with PCR-confirmed SARS-CoV-2 infection or an uninfected control (not recorded which). The source material was whole blood. The CDR3 reads CASSSSGTTNTGELFF. CDR3 DNA: TGTGCCAGCAGTTCGTCCGGGACAACGAACACCGGGGAGCTGTTTTTT.